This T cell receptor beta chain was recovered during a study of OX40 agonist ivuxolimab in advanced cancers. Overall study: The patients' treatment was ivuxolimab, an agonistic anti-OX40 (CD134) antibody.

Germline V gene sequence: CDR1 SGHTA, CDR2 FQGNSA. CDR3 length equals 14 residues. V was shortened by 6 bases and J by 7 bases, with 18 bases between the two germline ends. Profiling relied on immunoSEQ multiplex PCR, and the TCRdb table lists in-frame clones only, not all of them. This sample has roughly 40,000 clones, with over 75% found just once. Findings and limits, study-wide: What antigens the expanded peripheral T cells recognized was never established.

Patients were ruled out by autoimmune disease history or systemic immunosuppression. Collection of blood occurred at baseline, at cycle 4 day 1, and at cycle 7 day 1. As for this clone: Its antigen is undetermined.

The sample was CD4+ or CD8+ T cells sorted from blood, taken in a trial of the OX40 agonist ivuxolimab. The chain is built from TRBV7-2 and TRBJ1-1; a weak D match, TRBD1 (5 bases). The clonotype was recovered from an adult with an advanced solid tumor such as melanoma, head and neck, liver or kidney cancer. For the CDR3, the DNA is TGTGCCAGCAGTATGGGACGGGGAGTGTATGAAGCTTTCTTT. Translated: CASSMGRGVYEAFF.